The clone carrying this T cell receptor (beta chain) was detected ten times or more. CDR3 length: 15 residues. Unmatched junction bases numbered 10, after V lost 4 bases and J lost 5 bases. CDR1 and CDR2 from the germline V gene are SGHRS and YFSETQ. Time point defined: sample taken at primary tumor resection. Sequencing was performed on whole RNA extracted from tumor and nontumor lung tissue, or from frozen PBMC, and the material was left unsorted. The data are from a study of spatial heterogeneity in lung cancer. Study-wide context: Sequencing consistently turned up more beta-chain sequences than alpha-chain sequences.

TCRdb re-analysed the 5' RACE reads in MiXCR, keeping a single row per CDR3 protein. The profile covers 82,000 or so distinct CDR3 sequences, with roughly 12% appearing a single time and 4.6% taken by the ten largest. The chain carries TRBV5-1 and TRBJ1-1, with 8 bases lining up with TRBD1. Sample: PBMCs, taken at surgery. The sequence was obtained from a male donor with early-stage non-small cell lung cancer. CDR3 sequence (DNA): TGCGCCAGCAGCCCCACCCAGGGGGCGAGTACTGAAGCTTTCTTT. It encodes CASSPTQGASTEAFF.